A single sample is the source of the 7 T cell receptor beta chains below, sequenced in a study of CD8 T cells in Susac syndrome. The RNA input was about 0.5 to 1 ug, and it was reverse transcribed with random hexamers. MiXCR, applied by TCRdb to the immunoSEQ multiplex PCR reads, yields one record per CDR3 protein. In the table there are 350,000 to 550,000 distinct CDR3 sequences, 85% of which are singletons. Material: CD8+ T cells from PBMCs. All receptors come from a human donor with multiple sclerosis.

The chain recombines TRBV5-8 with TRBJ1-2, with D possibly being TRBD1 (5 bases). Trimming cost V 4 bases and J 3 bases, with 10 bases left between them. Per germline, CDR1 SGHTS and CDR2 YDEGEE. The CDR3 totals 13 residues. CDR3 residues: CASSTDRDYGYTF. CDR3 nucleotide sequence: TGTGCCAGCAGCACTGACAGAGACTATGGCTACACCTTC.

The rearrangement uses TRBV10-1 and TRBJ2-5; TRBD2 agrees at 8 bases. V lost 3 bases and J lost 4; bases outside the gene matches: 1. Germline V CDR1 and CDR2: WNHNN, SYGVQD (reference sequence). CDR3 size: 13 residues. CDR3 sequence (DNA): TGCGCCAGCAGTGATGCGGGGGGAGAGACCCAGTACTTC. The encoded protein is CASSDAGGETQYF.

The rearrangement uses TRBV15 and TRBJ2-3; either TRBD1 or TRBD2 may fit D (7 bases each). The ends were cut back, 1 base at V and 2 bases at J, with 13 bases in the middle. CDR3 length: 16 residues. Germline loops: CDR1 LNHNV, CDR2 YYDKDF (reference sequence). This chain's CDR3 is CATSRGEGALTDTQYF. In DNA, the CDR3 is TGTGCCACCAGCAGAGGGGAGGGGGCCCTCACAGATACGCAGTATTTT.

This sequence joins TRBV20-1 and TRBJ1-1; D remains unclear. Trimming removed 5 bases at V and 0 bases at J, with 13 bases between. In germline, CDR1 is DFQATT, CDR2 SNEGSKA (reference sequence). This CDR3 is 14 amino acids long. CDR3 nucleotide sequence: TGCAGTGCTGCGGGTCAGACCATGAACACTGAAGCTTTCTTT. Translation: CSAAGQTMNTEAFF.

The chain combines TRBV2 with TRBJ2-3, with no clear D. CDR1 SNHLY and CDR2 FYNNEI come from the germline V gene. The CDR3 has 13 amino acids. Trimming took 10 bases from V and 0 from J, leaving 11 bases between them. CDR3 sequence (DNA): TGTGCCAACTATCCGGACAGCACAGATACGCAGTATTTT. It translates to CANYPDSTDTQYF.

Points on this clonotype: Since no conserved phenylalanine or tryptophan closes the CDR3, a read error is the likely cause. The limits of the CDR3 on the DNA are not certain, so only TCRdb's listed CDR3 is given. J is TRBJ2-1 and V is TRBV27; whether TRBD1, the table's D call, matches the DNA was not checked. The germline V gene encodes CDR1 MNHEY and CDR2 SMNVEV (reference sequence). Both ends counted, the CDR3 spans 14 residues. The CDR3 protein is CASSPWGVTMSSSS.

The chain is built from TRBV5-6 and TRBJ2-2, with D uncertain. The germline V and J ends were trimmed by 4 bases and 0 bases, with 10 bases remaining between them. This CDR3 contains 15 residues. CDR1 SGHDT and CDR2 YYEEEE come from the germline V gene. The CDR3 bases are TGTGCCAGCAGCCCGGACCGCCCGAACACCGGGGAGCTGTTTTTT. Encoded protein: CASSPDRPNTGELFF.